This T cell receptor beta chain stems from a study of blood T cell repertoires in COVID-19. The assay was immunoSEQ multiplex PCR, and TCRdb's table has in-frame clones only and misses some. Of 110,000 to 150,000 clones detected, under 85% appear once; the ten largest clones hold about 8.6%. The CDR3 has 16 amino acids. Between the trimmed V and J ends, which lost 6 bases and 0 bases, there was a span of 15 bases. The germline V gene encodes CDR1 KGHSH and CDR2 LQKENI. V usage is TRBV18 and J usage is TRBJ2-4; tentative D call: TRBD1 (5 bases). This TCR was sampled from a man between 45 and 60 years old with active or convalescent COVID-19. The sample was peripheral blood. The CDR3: CASSPDRDLAKNIQYF. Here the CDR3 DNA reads TGTGCCAGCTCTCCTGACAGAGATTTAGCCAAAAACATTCAGTACTTC.